This T cell receptor (beta chain) originates from a study of T-cell reconstitution after alpha-beta-depleted transplantation in children. Preparing the TCRbeta library involved the use of unique molecular identifiers. TCRdb itself ran the PCR reads through MiXCR, one entry per CDR3 protein. The sample has about 640,000 distinct CDR3 sequences, approximately 16% seen once. The CDR3 is 15 amino acids. V was trimmed by 4 bases and J by 5 bases, leaving 15 bases between them. Germline CDR1 is SGHAT and CDR2 is FQNNGV. This clonotype showed up just a few times. The chain carries TRBV11-2 and TRBJ2-1, with a tentative D call TRBD1 (5 bases). Sequenced here: PBMCs from the stem cell graft donor, sampled from the stem cell graft. The clonotype comes from a human donor who donated a stem cell graft to a child with acute myeloid leukemia. The CDR3 DNA sequence: TGTGCCAGCAGCTCCCTTAGGGGTCTAAACAATGAGCAGTTCTTC. This encodes CASSSLRGLNNEQFF.